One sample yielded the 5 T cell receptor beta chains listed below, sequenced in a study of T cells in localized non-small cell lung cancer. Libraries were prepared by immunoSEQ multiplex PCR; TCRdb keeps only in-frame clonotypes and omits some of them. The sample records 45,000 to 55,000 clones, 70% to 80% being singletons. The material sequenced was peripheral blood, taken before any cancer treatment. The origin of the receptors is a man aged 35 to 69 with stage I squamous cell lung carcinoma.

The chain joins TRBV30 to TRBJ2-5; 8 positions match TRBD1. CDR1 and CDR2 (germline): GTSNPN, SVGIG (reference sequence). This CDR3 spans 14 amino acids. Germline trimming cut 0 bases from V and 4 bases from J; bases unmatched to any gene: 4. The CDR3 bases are TGTGCCTGGAGTGTACCAGGGGGCGGAGAGACCCAGTACTTC. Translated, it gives CAWSVPGGGETQYF.

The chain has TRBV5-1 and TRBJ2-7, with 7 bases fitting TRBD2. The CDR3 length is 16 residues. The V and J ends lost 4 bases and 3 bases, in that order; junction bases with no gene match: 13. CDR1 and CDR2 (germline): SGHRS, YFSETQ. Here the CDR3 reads CASSPPGRTSLYEQYF. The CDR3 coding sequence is TGCGCCAGCAGCCCGCCCGGGAGGACATCGCTCTACGAGCAGTACTTC.

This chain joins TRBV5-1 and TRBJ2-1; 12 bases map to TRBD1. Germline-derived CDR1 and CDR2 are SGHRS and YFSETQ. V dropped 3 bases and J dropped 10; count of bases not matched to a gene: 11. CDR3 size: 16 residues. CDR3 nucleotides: TGCGCCAGCAGCTCAGGGGATGGGACAGGGGGCTGGGAGCAGTTCTTC. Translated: CASSSGDGTGGWEQFF.

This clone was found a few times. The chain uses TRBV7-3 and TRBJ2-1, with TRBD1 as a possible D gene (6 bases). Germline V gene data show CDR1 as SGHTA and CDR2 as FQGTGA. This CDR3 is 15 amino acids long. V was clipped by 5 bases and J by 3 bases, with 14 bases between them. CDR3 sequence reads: CASSPGQSIYNEQFF. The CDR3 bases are TGTGCCAGCAGCCCCGGACAGTCAATCTACAATGAGCAGTTCTTC.

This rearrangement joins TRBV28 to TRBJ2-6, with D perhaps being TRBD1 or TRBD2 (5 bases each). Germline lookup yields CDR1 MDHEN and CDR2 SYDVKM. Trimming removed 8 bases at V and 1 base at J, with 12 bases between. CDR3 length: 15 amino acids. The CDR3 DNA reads TGTGCCAGCCAGCCTTGGGGGTCTGGGGCCAACGTCCTGACTTTC. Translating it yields CASQPWGSGANVLTF.